The clone carrying this TCR beta chain appeared many times. The CDR3 loop spans 13 amino acids. CDR1 is SGHTA, CDR2 FQGNSA, per germline. The V and J ends lost 6 bases and 7 bases respectively, with 15 bases between them. MiXCR was run by TCRdb on the 5' RACE reads, yielding one entry per CDR3 protein. The table shows 20,000 to 25,000 distinct CDR3 sequences, with approximately 5.7% occurring only once. The data stem from a study of early T cells in non-severe SARS-CoV-2 infection. The receptor's source is an adult who was a healthcare worker with PCR-confirmed SARS-CoV-2 infection or an uninfected control (not recorded which). The chain employs TRBV7-2 and TRBJ1-2; D might be TRBD1 (6 bases). Sequenced here: whole blood, sampled at baseline. The CDR3 sequence is CASRLTDSFGYTF. The DNA for the CDR3 is TGTGCCAGCAGACTAACGGACAGCTTTGGCTACACCTTC.